The rows below give T cell receptor beta chains drawn from one sample of a study of CD8 T cells in Susac syndrome. TCRdb redid the calling of the immunoSEQ multiplex PCR reads with MiXCR, one entry per CDR3 protein. The sample includes 85,000 to 130,000 distinct CDR3 sequences, roughly 94% of them seen just once. The sample consisted of CD8+ T cells from PBMCs. The receptor set was obtained from a human donor with Susac syndrome. The CDR3 runs from the conserved cysteine through the conserved F or W. The order of the fields is D gene, J gene, clone size, V gene, CDR3 protein. The D gene is left open where the match is weak. Clone size is given for some rows only: seen once, a few or many times, or a class if the clone is expanded.

>NA|TRBJ1-2|NA|TRBV7-6
CASSSRLSVQDGYTF
>NA|TRBJ2-5|NA|TRBV2
CASQVRGQETQYF
>NA|TRBJ1-5|NA|TRBV12-3/TRBV12-4
CASSLLQSNQPQHF
>TRBD1|TRBJ1-2|few|TRBV7-6
CASSPTGVDGYTF
>NA|TRBJ2-3|NA|TRBV7-3
CASSQTGAFTDTQYF
>NA|TRBJ1-1|NA|TRBV29-1
CSVGGVPEAFF
>NA|TRBJ2-5|NA|TRBV7-3
CASSPLAVQETQYF
>TRBD1|TRBJ2-7|NA|TRBV29-1
CSVAPTGGYEQYF
>NA|TRBJ2-6|NA|TRBV18
CASSPGDGSGANVLTF
>NA|TRBJ2-5|NA|TRBV4-1
CASSQWKGATGETQYF
>TRBD1|TRBJ2-1|NA|TRBV20-1
CSARRMATGGGRDEQFF
>TRBD2|TRBJ2-1|NA|TRBV2
CASSPPQRGGGEQFF
>NA|TRBJ1-2|NA|TRBV12-5
CASGFPLGLDTEYGYTF
>NA|TRBJ2-7|NA|TRBV4-1
CASSQETGYEQYF
>NA|TRBJ1-1|NA|TRBV5-4
CASSLAPLNTEAFF
>NA|TRBJ2-5|NA|TRBV11-2
CATPATQYF
>NA|TRBJ2-3|NA|TRBV3-1
CASSQVLRSGSGTDTQYF